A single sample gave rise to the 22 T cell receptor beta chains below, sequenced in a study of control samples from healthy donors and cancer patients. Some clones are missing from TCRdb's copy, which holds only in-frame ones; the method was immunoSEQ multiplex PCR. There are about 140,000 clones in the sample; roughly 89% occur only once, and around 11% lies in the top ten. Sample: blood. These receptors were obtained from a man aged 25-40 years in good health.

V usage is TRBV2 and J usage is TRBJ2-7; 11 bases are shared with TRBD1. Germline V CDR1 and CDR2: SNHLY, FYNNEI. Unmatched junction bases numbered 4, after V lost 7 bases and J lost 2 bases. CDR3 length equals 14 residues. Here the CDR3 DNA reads TGTGCCAGCAAAGGGACAGGGGGGGCCTACGAGCAGTACTTC. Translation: CASKGTGGAYEQYF.

The CDR3 DNA sequence: TGTGCCAGCAGCCAATTAGGTCGGCCCCAGCATTTT. Translation gives CASSQLGRPQHF. V gene TRBV3-1 (or the pseudogene TRBV3-2) combines with J gene TRBJ1-5; D is undetermined. CDR3 length: 12 amino acids. Germline lookup yields CDR1 LGHDT and CDR2 YNNKEL (reference sequence). Trimming pared 2 bases from V and 9 bases from J, leaving 8 bases between.

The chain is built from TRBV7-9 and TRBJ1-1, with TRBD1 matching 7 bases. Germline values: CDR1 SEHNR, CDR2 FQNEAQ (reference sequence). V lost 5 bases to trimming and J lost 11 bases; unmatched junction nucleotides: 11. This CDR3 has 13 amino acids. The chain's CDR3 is CASSVATGLEAFF. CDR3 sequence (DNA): TGTGCCAGCAGCGTCGCGACAGGGTTGGAGGCTTTCTTT.

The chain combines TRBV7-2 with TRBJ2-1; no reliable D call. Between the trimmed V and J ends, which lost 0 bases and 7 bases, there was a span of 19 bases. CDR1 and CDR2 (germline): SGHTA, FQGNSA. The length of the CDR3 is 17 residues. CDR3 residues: CASSLAPWGYRRNEQFF. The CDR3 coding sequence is TGTGCCAGCAGCTTAGCGCCATGGGGATACCGTAGGAATGAGCAGTTCTTC.

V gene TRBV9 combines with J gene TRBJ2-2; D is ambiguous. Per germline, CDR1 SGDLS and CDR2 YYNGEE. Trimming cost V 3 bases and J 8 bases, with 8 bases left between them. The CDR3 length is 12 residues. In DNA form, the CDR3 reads TGTGCCAGCAGCGGGTTACTGGGGGAGCTGTTTTTT. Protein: CASSGLLGELFF.

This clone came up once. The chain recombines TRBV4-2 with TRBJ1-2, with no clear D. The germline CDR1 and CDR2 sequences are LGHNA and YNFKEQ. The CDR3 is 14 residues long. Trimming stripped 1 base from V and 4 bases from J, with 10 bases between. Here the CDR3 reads CASSQGALGYGYTF. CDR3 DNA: TGTGCCAGCAGCCAAGGGGCCCTGGGCTATGGCTACACCTTC.

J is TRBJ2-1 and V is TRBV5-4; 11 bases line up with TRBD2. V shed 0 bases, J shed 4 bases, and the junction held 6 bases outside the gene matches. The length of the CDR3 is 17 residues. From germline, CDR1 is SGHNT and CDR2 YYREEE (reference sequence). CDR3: CASSLGGSGRGYNEQFF. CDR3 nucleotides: TGTGCCAGCAGCTTGGGGGGTAGCGGGAGGGGATACAATGAGCAGTTCTTC.

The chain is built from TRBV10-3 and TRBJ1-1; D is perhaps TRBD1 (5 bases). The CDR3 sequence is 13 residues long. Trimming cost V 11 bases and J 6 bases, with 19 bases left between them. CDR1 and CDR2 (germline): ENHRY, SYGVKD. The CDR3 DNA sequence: TGTGCCTATTCTCGGGGCAGGTTCGCTGAAGCTTTCTTT. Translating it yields CAYSRGRFAEAFF.

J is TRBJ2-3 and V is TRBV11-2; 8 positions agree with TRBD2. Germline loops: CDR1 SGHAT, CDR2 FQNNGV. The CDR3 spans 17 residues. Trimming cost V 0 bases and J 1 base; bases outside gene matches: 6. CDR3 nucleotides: TGTGCCAGCAGCTTAGATGTGATAGCGGGGCGCACAGATACGCAGTATTTT. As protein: CASSLDVIAGRTDTQYF.

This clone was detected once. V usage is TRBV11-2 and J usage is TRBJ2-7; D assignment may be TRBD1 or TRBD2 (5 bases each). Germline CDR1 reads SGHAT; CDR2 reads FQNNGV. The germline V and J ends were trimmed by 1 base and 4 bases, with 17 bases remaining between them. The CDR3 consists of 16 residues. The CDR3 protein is CASSLGGFSGAYEQYF. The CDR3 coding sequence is TGTGCCAGCAGCTTAGGGGGGTTCTCGGGCGCTTACGAGCAGTACTTC.

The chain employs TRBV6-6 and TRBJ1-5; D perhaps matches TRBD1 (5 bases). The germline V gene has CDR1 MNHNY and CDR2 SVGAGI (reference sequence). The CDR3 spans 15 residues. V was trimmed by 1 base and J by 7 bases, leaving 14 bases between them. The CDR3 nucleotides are TGTGCCAGCAGTTACTATGCAGGGTTAGACCAGCCCCAGCATTTT. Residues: CASSYYAGLDQPQHF.

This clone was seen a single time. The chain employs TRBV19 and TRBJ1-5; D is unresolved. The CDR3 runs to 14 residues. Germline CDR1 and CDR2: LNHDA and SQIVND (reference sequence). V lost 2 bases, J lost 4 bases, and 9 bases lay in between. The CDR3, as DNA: TGTGCCAGTAGTATACGGTCAGGTAATCAGCCCCAGCATTTT. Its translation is CASSIRSGNQPQHF.

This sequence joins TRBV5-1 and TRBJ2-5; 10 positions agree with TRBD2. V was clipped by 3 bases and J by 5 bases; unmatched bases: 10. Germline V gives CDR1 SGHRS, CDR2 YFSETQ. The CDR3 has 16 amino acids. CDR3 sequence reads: CASSSLSGRIGETQYF. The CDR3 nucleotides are TGCGCCAGCAGCTCCCTTAGCGGGAGGATTGGGGAGACCCAGTACTTC. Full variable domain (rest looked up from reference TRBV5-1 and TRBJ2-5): KAGVTQTPRYLIKTRGQQVTLSCSPISGHRSVSWYQQTPGQGLQFLFEYFSETQRNKGNFPGRFSGRQFSNSRSEMNVSTLELGDSALYLCASSSLSGRIGETQYFGPGTRLLVL.

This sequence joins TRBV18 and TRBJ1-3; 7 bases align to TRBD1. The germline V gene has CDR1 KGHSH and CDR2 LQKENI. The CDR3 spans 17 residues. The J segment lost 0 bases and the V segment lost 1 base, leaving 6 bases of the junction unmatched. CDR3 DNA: TGTGCCAGCTCACCACTACCGGGACAGAGCTCTGGAAACACCATATATTTT. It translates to CASSPLPGQSSGNTIYF.

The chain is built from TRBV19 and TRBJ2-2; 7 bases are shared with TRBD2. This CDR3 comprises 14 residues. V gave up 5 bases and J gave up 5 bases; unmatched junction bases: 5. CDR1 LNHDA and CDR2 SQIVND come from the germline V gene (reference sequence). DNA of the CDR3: TGTGCCAGTAGTGGGGACTACCGGACCGGGGAGCTGTTTTTT. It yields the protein CASSGDYRTGELFF.

The CDR3 reads CASSQFGQGDQPQHF. Here the CDR3 DNA reads TGCGCCAGCAGCCAATTTGGACAGGGAGATCAGCCCCAGCATTTT. The chain uses TRBV4-1 and TRBJ1-5; 8 nucleotides line up with TRBD1. The CDR3 contains 15 residues. With V trimmed by 2 bases and J by 5 bases, 5 bases remained unmatched. Germline CDR1 MGHRA, CDR2 YSYEKL.

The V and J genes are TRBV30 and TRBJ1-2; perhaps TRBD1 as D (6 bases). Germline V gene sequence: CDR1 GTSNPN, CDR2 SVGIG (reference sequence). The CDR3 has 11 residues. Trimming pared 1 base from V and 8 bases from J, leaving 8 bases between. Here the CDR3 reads CAWSATGGYTF. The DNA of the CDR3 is TGTGCCTGGAGTGCCACAGGGGGCTACACCTTC.

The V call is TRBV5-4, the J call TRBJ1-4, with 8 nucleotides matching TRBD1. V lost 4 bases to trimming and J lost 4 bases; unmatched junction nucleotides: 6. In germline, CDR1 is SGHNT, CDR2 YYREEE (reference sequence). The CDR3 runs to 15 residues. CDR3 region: CASSPGQELNEKLFF. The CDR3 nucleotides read TGTGCCAGCAGCCCGGGACAGGAACTTAATGAAAAACTGTTTTTT.

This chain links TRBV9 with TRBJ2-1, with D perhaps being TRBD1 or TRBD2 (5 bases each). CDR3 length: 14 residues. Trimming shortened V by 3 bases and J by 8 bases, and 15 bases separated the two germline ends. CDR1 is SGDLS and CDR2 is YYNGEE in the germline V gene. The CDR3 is CASSEGTAPHEQFF. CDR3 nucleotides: TGTGCCAGCAGCGAAGGGACCGCCCCCCATGAGCAGTTCTTC.

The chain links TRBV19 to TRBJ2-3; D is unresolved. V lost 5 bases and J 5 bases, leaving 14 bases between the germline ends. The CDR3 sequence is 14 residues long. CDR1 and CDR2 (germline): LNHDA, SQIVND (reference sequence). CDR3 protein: CASSSALFVDTQYF. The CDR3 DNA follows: TGTGCCAGTAGTTCCGCTTTGTTTGTAGATACGCAGTATTTT.

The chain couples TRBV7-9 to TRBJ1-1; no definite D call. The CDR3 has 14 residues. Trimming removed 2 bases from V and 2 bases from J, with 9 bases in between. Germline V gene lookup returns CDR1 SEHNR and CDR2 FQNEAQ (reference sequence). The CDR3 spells CASSLWSDNTEAFF. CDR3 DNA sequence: TGTGCCAGCAGCTTATGGTCGGATAACACTGAAGCTTTCTTT. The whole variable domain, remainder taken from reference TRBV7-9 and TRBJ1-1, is DTGVSQNPRHKITKRGQNVTFRCDPISEHNRLYWYRQTLGQGPEFLTYFQNEAQLEKSRLLSDRFSAERPKGSFSTLEIQRTEQGDSAMYLCASSLWSDNTEAFFGQGTRLTVV.

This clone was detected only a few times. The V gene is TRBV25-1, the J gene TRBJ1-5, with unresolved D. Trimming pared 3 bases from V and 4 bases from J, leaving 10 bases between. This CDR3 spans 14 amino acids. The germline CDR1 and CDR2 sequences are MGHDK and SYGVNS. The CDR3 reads CASSEPGPNQPQHF. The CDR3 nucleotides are TGTGCCAGCAGTGAGCCGGGCCCTAATCAGCCCCAGCATTTT.